Shown below are 29 T cell receptor beta chains from a single sample sequenced in a study of CD8+ T cells in alopecia areata. TCR sequencing used cDNA made by reverse transcription of extracted RNA. Only in-frame clones appear in the TCRdb table, and some are missing; sequencing was by immunoSEQ multiplex PCR. Among about 110,000 clones listed, 84% were seen once. Treatment: oral pan-JAK inhibitor, 5-10 mg twice daily. Source: CD8+ T cells sorted from blood, taken at week 24, from a patient treated with tofacitinib. The receptors originated from a human donor with alopecia areata.

The V and J genes are TRBV15 and TRBJ1-1, with a tentative D call TRBD1 (5 bases). This CDR3 has 14 amino acids. From germline, CDR1 is LNHNV and CDR2 YYDKDF (reference sequence). Trimming pared 2 bases from V and 7 bases from J, leaving 14 bases between. CDR3 DNA: TGTGCCACCAGCAGACAAGGAGGGGCAGTTGAAGCTTTCTTT. It yields the protein CATSRQGGAVEAFF.

Concerning this clone itself: This specimen includes other DNA sequences encoding the same CDR3. The chain joins TRBV15 to TRBJ1-5, with D possibly TRBD1 on 5 matching bases. V was shortened by 0 bases and J by 3 bases, with 9 bases between the two germline ends. Germline V gives CDR1 LNHNV, CDR2 YYDKDF (reference sequence). The CDR3 contains 15 residues. The CDR3 region is CATSRDRGVNQPQHF. The DNA for the CDR3 is TGTGCCACCAGCAGAGATAGAGGGGTCAATCAGCCCCAGCATTTT.

The chain has TRBV29-1 and TRBJ2-1, with 8 nucleotides matching TRBD1. This CDR3 comprises 14 residues. Germline V gene lookup returns CDR1 SQVTM and CDR2 ANQGSEA. V lost 7 bases, J lost 5 bases, and 10 bases stayed unmatched. CDR3 DNA sequence: TGCAGCGCCCTGGGACAGGAGATTCACAATGAGCAGTTCTTC. Translation gives CSALGQEIHNEQFF.

The CDR3 DNA follows: TGTGCCAGTAGCACGGGACTGAGCTCCTACAATGAGCAGTTCTTC. The encoded protein is CASSTGLSSYNEQFF. V usage is TRBV19 and J usage is TRBJ2-1, with a weak D call TRBD2 (6 bases). CDR1 is LNHDA, CDR2 SQIVND, per germline (reference sequence). This CDR3 has 15 amino acids. V was trimmed by 6 bases and J by 0 bases, leaving 12 bases between them.

This clone was detected only once. The V gene is TRBV19, the J gene TRBJ2-1; the match to TRBD2 covers 14 bases. Germline values: CDR1 LNHDA, CDR2 SQIVND (reference sequence). V gave up 4 bases and J gave up 5 bases; unmatched junction bases: 4. The CDR3 runs to 16 residues. The chain's CDR3 is CASSTGLAGANNEQFF. CDR3 DNA sequence: TGTGCCAGTAGTACGGGACTAGCGGGGGCCAACAATGAGCAGTTCTTC.

V and J are TRBV13 and TRBJ2-7; D may be TRBD1 (6 bases). This CDR3 is 13 amino acids long. Germline CDR1 and CDR2: PRHDT and FYEKMQ (reference sequence). V was trimmed by 5 bases and J by 5 bases, leaving 13 bases between them. The CDR3 reads CASSGSTGHEQYF. The CDR3 DNA reads as TGTGCCAGCAGCGGATCGACAGGCCACGAGCAGTACTTC.

This chain joins TRBV5-6 and TRBJ2-2; the D call may be TRBD1 or TRBD2 (6 bases each). The CDR3 sequence is 18 residues long. CDR1 and CDR2 (germline): SGHDT, YYEEEE. V shed 4 bases and J shed 0 bases, with 19 bases lying between them. The CDR3 loop is CASSARDKSFANTGELFF. The CDR3 DNA reads TGTGCCAGCAGCGCGCGGGACAAATCGTTCGCGAACACCGGGGAGCTGTTTTTT.

The rearrangement uses TRBV12-5 and TRBJ2-4, with 10 positions matching TRBD1. The CDR3 is made up of 17 amino acids. Germline CDR1 LGHNT, CDR2 FRNRAP. V shed 1 base and J 1 base; nucleotides not matched to a gene: 4. CDR3 sequence: CASGLGRGQGAKNIQYF. The CDR3 coding sequence is TGTGCTAGTGGTTTGGGCCGGGGACAGGGGGCCAAAAACATTCAGTACTTC.

The chain links TRBV7-8 to TRBJ2-1, with 15 bases matching TRBD2. J gave up 4 bases and V 4 bases, and 5 bases lay outside the gene matches. The CDR3 runs to 17 residues. The germline gives CDR1 SGHVS, CDR2 FQNEAQ. As DNA, the CDR3 is TGTGCCAGCAGCTACCCCGGGACTAGCGGGGGGTACAATGAGCAGTTCTTC. As protein: CASSYPGTSGGYNEQFF.

The CDR3 sequence: CASSVVGGTRTDTQYF. The DNA of the CDR3 is TGTGCCAGCAGCGTAGTTGGGGGTACCCGCACAGATACGCAGTATTTT. This chain links TRBV9 with TRBJ2-3; TRBD1 or TRBD2 may be the D gene (5 bases each). Germline assignment: CDR1 SGDLS and CDR2 YYNGEE. V gave up 0 bases and J gave up 1 base, with 12 bases separating them. There are 16 residues in the CDR3.

V gene TRBV4-1 combines with J gene TRBJ1-1; D ambiguous. V was pared by 2 bases and J by 7 bases, with 8 bases between. CDR3 length: 12 amino acids. Germline V gene lookup returns CDR1 MGHRA and CDR2 YSYEKL. The CDR3 protein is CASSQNVGEAFF. The CDR3 DNA reads as TGCGCCAGCAGCCAAAATGTGGGTGAAGCTTTCTTT.

This clone has a single count. This chain links TRBV7-9 with TRBJ2-7; 7 bases map to TRBD1. V was clipped by 5 bases and J by 4 bases; unmatched bases: 2. Germline CDR1 SEHNR, CDR2 FQNEAQ (reference sequence). This CDR3 has 12 residues. CDR3 loop: CASSDRVYEQYF. Written as DNA, the CDR3 is TGTGCCAGCAGCGACAGGGTTTACGAGCAGTACTTC.

The V and J genes are TRBV7-9 and TRBJ2-3; D gene ambiguous. Per the germline V gene, CDR1 is SEHNR and CDR2 is FQNEAQ (reference sequence). This CDR3 spans 13 amino acids. V was pared by 5 bases and J by 4 bases, with 10 bases between. CDR3 residues: CASSTPWADTQYF. CDR3 DNA sequence: TGTGCCAGCAGCACCCCCTGGGCAGATACGCAGTATTTT.

The chain is built from TRBV11-2 and TRBJ2-3; 7 nucleotides match TRBD1. Per germline, CDR1 SGHAT and CDR2 FQNNGV. Unmatched junction bases numbered 6, after V lost 6 bases and J lost 0 bases. This CDR3 spans 15 amino acids. The CDR3, as DNA: TGTGCCAGCAGGGCAGGGGGAATTAGCACAGATACGCAGTATTTT. It codes for CASRAGGISTDTQYF.

V gene TRBV27 combines with J gene TRBJ2-5, with 14 bases matching TRBD2. The DNA end is more similar to TRBJ2-7, so the J call may be wrong. This CDR3 spans 17 amino acids. Germline CDR1 and CDR2: MNHEY and SMNVEV (reference sequence). In DNA, the CDR3 is TGTGCCTACCAAATGGGACTAGCGGGGGCCTTCTACTACGAGCAGTACTTC. It codes for CAYQMGLAGAFYYEQYF.

This clone was detected only once. The CDR3 is CAISPFEGGPNTEAFF. CDR3 in DNA: TGTGCCATCAGTCCCTTCGAAGGGGGCCCAAACACTGAAGCTTTCTTT. The chain links TRBV10-3 to TRBJ1-1, with TRBD1 matching 7 bases. There are 16 residues in the CDR3. V gave up 5 bases and J gave up 2 bases; unmatched junction bases: 11. The germline CDR1 and CDR2 sequences are ENHRY and SYGVKD.

The J gene is TRBJ2-1, the V gene TRBV5-1, with 9 positions matching TRBD1. This CDR3 is built from 17 residues. Germline V lookup: CDR1 SGHRS, CDR2 YFSETQ. Germline trimming cut 4 bases from V and 2 bases from J; bases unmatched to any gene: 10. The DNA for the CDR3 is TGCGCCAGCAGCACCTTACCGGGACAGGGACCCTACAATGAGCAGTTCTTC. Encoded protein: CASSTLPGQGPYNEQFF.

The chain links TRBV19 to TRBJ1-1; tentative D call: TRBD1 (6 bases). V dropped 7 bases and J dropped 10 bases, with 13 bases sitting between them. The CDR3 has 11 residues. In germline, CDR1 is LNHDA, CDR2 SQIVND (reference sequence). In nucleotides, the CDR3 is TGTGCCAGTACGGGGCAGGGGATAGCTTTCTTT. Protein product: CASTGQGIAFF.

V and J are TRBV12-5 and TRBJ2-7; D gene unclear. Germline V gene data show CDR1 as LGHNT and CDR2 as FRNRAP. This CDR3 contains 12 residues. The V gene lost 1 base and the J gene lost 5 bases, with 6 bases spanning the gap. The CDR3 reads CASGLGLNEQYF. The CDR3 region has the DNA TGTGCTAGTGGTTTGGGCCTCAACGAGCAGTACTTC.

The V gene is TRBV19, the J gene TRBJ2-2, with 9 bases identical to TRBD2. The CDR3 consists of 15 residues. The germline V gene has CDR1 LNHDA and CDR2 SQIVND (reference sequence). The V and J ends lost 5 bases and 4 bases, in that order; junction bases with no gene match: 5. The CDR3 bases are TGTGCCAGTAGTTTGGCGGGGGGGATCACCGGGGAGCTGTTTTTT. Amino acids: CASSLAGGITGELFF. The whole variable domain, filled in from reference TRBV19 and TRBJ2-2, reads DGGITQSPKYLFRKEGQNVTLSCEQNLNHDAMYWYRQDPGQGLRLIYYSQIVNDFQKGDIAEGYSVSREKKESFPLTVTSAQKNPTAFYLCASSLAGGITGELFFGEGSRLTVL.

V gene TRBV2 combines with J gene TRBJ2-5; 7 nucleotides align to TRBD2. Trimming cost V 8 bases and J 2 bases; bases outside gene matches: 2. The CDR3 has 12 residues. Germline CDR1 and CDR2: SNHLY and FYNNEI. The CDR3 loop is CASRGDQETQYF. CDR3 DNA sequence: TGTGCCAGCCGGGGGGATCAAGAGACCCAGTACTTC.

This sequence joins TRBV7-9 and TRBJ2-2; TRBD1 matches at 10 bases. In germline, CDR1 is SEHNR, CDR2 FQNEAQ (reference sequence). The CDR3 extends over 15 amino acids. J was trimmed by 5 bases and V by 5 bases; bases with no gene match: 5. The CDR3: CASSPWTGGTGELFF. In nucleotides, the CDR3 is TGTGCCAGCAGCCCCTGGACAGGGGGTACCGGGGAGCTGTTTTTT.

The count of this clone is one. The chain carries TRBV5-6 and TRBJ2-7; perhaps TRBD2 as D (6 bases). From germline, CDR1 is SGHDT and CDR2 YYEEEE. With 1 base removed from V and 4 bases from J, the gap between germline ends came to 15 bases. The CDR3 covers 15 residues. For the CDR3, the DNA is TGTGCCAGCAGCTTGTTTGCGGGGCGGTCTTACGAGCAGTACTTC. It is translated as CASSLFAGRSYEQYF.

This clone is a singleton in its sample. This chain uses TRBV5-6 with TRBJ2-3; TRBD2 matches at 9 bases. Germline V gene lookup returns CDR1 SGHDT and CDR2 YYEEEE. The J segment lost 2 bases and the V segment lost 3 bases, leaving 7 bases of the junction unmatched. The CDR3 is 16 residues long. Here the CDR3 DNA reads TGTGCCAGCAGCTCAGATAGCGGGGGAGCCACAGATACGCAGTATTTT. Translated: CASSSDSGGATDTQYF.

The genes are TRBV19 and TRBJ2-3; D is perhaps TRBD1 (6 bases). The V and J ends lost 6 bases and 2 bases respectively, with 18 bases between them. The germline V gene has CDR1 LNHDA and CDR2 SQIVND (reference sequence). CDR3 length: 16 residues. The CDR3 spells CASSRRRDIFTDTQYF. CDR3 DNA sequence: TGTGCCAGTAGCCGCCGCCGGGACATTTTCACAGATACGCAGTATTTT.

The rearrangement joins TRBV7-2 to TRBJ1-1, with D possibly being TRBD1 (6 bases). CDR3 size: 15 residues. CDR1 SGHTA and CDR2 FQGNSA come from the germline V gene. Between the trimmed V and J ends, which lost 0 bases and 5 bases, there was a span of 13 bases. The CDR3 loop reads CASSLAVGGRTEAFF. In DNA form, the CDR3 reads TGTGCCAGCAGCTTAGCGGTGGGGGGGCGGACTGAAGCTTTCTTT.

This clone has just a few counts. The chain's CDR3 is CASSLAGPRADTQYF. In DNA form, the CDR3 reads TGTGCCAGCAGCTTAGCCGGACCCAGGGCTGATACGCAGTATTTT. The chain joins TRBV7-8 to TRBJ2-3; possibly TRBD1 for D (5 bases). Trimming shortened V by 0 bases and J by 6 bases, and 13 bases separated the two germline ends. The CDR3 runs 15 residues. Germline lookup yields CDR1 SGHVS and CDR2 FQNEAQ.

This clone was observed a single time. The genes are TRBV28 and TRBJ2-5; tentatively, D is TRBD1 (5 bases). This CDR3 comprises 15 residues. Germline CDR1 and CDR2: MDHEN and SYDVKM. The V and J ends lost 2 bases and 5 bases respectively, with 15 bases between them. The CDR3 region is CASSLGQGNKETQYF. CDR3 DNA: TGTGCCAGCAGTTTAGGGCAGGGTAACAAGGAGACCCAGTACTTC. The whole variable domain, filled in from reference TRBV28 and TRBJ2-5, reads DVKVTQSSRYLVKRTGEKVFLECVQDMDHENMFWYRQDPGLGLRLIYFSYDVKMKEKGDIPEGYSVSREKKERFSLILESASTNQTSMYLCASSLGQGNKETQYFGPGTRLLVL.

The chain joins TRBV27 to TRBJ2-7; possibly TRBD2 for D (5 bases). CDR3 length: 13 residues. Germline V lookup: CDR1 MNHEY, CDR2 SMNVEV (reference sequence). The V gene lost 4 bases and the J gene lost 3 bases, with 10 bases spanning the gap. CDR3 residues: CASSSDSGYEQYF. Here the CDR3 DNA reads TGTGCCAGCAGTTCGGACTCCGGCTACGAGCAGTACTTC.